The 27 T cell receptor beta chains below were found in one sample sequenced in a study of cytomegalovirus exposure and HLA in healthy donors. The PCR ran on 60 Vbeta and 13 Jbeta primers. The protocol was immunoSEQ multiplex PCR, while the TCRdb copy is restricted to in-frame clones and leaves out a portion. The table lists about 75,000 clones, 70% to 85% of them singletons, with approximately 20% in the top ten. The sequencing sample was made of PBMCs. These TCRs come from a man aged 65 to 85 in good health and CMV-seropositive.

The chain links TRBV6-5 to TRBJ1-2; 12 bases map to TRBD1. The V and J ends lost 6 bases and 8 bases, in that order; junction bases with no gene match: 4. The CDR3 covers 13 residues. Germline values: CDR1 MNHEY, CDR2 SVGAGI. The CDR3 here is CASRGQGAEGYTF. Written as DNA, the CDR3 is TGTGCCAGCAGGGGACAGGGGGCGGAGGGCTACACCTTC.

The chain joins TRBV4-2 to TRBJ2-7; a weak D match, TRBD1 (6 bases). There are 15 residues in the CDR3. From germline, CDR1 is LGHNA and CDR2 YNFKEQ. The V and J ends lost 4 bases and 3 bases respectively, with 16 bases between them. The CDR3 DNA follows: TGTGCCAGCAGCCGAGATGCCCGGGACAACTACGAGCAGTACTTC. This gives the protein CASSRDARDNYEQYF.

The rearrangement links TRBV5-1 to TRBJ2-2; TRBD1 matches at 11 bases. Germline CDR1 and CDR2: SGHRS and YFSETQ. J lost 6 bases, V lost 4 bases, and 8 bases had no gene match. CDR3 length: 16 residues. CDR3 nucleotide sequence: TGCGCCAGCAGCGACAGGACAGGGGGCATATCCGGGGAGCTGTTTTTT. Its protein is CASSDRTGGISGELFF. Combining the CDR3 with reference TRBV5-1 and TRBJ2-2 gives the whole variable domain KAGVTQTPRYLIKTRGQQVTLSCSPISGHRSVSWYQQTPGQGLQFLFEYFSETQRNKGNFPGRFSGRQFSNSRSEMNVSTLELGDSALYLCASSDRTGGISGELFFGEGSRLTVL.

This rearrangement joins TRBV18 to TRBJ2-1; 11 nucleotides line up with TRBD2. There are 16 residues in the CDR3. Germline CDR1 and CDR2: KGHSH and LQKENI. The ends lost 2 bases at V and 8 bases at J; junction bases unmatched: 8. CDR3 loop: CASSPVYTSGSYEQFF. In DNA, the CDR3 is TGTGCCAGCTCACCAGTTTATACTAGCGGGAGCTATGAGCAGTTCTTC.

J is TRBJ2-5 and V is TRBV7-8; 9 bases fit TRBD2. Germline lookup yields CDR1 SGHVS and CDR2 FQNEAQ. The CDR3 spans 15 residues. Trimming cost V 5 bases and J 1 base; bases outside gene matches: 5. CDR3 loop: CASSGRLAAQETQYF. As DNA, the CDR3 is TGTGCCAGCAGCGGGCGACTAGCGGCCCAAGAGACCCAGTACTTC. Looking up the rest from reference TRBV7-8 and TRBJ2-5 gives the full variable domain: GAGVSQSPRYKVAKRGQDVALRCDPISGHVSLFWYQQALGQGPEFLTYFQNEAQLDKSGLPSDRFFAERPEGSVSTLKIQRTQQEDSAVYLCASSGRLAAQETQYFGPGTRLLVL.

This rearrangement joins TRBV19 to TRBJ2-7; D uncertain. V lost 3 bases and J 3 bases, leaving 15 bases between the germline ends. CDR1 and CDR2 from the germline V gene are LNHDA and SQIVND (reference sequence). The CDR3 covers 15 residues. This CDR3 reads CASSIQSHPGYEQYF. The CDR3 DNA is TGTGCCAGTAGTATTCAGTCACACCCGGGCTACGAGCAGTACTTC.

J is TRBJ2-1 and V is TRBV6-5; D is possibly TRBD1 (6 bases). Germline CDR1 MNHEY, CDR2 SVGAGI. CDR3 length: 15 amino acids. V lost 6 bases, J lost 4 bases, and 16 bases lay in between. In DNA form, the CDR3 reads TGTGCCAGCAGCCCTTATCTGGACAGTTACAATGAGCAGTTCTTC. Translating it yields CASSPYLDSYNEQFF.

This clone was recorded only once. This chain uses TRBV16 with TRBJ1-2, with D maybe TRBD1 (6 bases). There are 16 residues in the CDR3. V was shortened by 2 bases and J by 0 bases, with 13 bases between the two germline ends. CDR1 KGHSY and CDR2 FQNENV come from the germline V gene. Here the CDR3 reads CASSQRWGQPNYGYTF. In DNA form, the CDR3 reads TGTGCCAGCAGCCAACGATGGGGGCAACCTAACTATGGCTACACCTTC.

This clone has more than one count but fewer than ten. The chain recombines TRBV5-4 with TRBJ1-1; D call uncertain. The length of the CDR3 is 14 residues. Germline CDR1 is SGHNT and CDR2 is YYREEE (reference sequence). V was pared by 2 bases and J by 5 bases, with 13 bases between. CDR3 coding DNA: TGTGCCAGCAGCTTTGGAGGATATAGGACTGAAGCTTTCTTT. Translation gives CASSFGGYRTEAFF.

This chain connects TRBV6-5 to TRBJ1-1, with D perhaps matching TRBD1 (6 bases). The germline gives CDR1 MNHEY, CDR2 SVGAGI. Trimming pared 3 bases from V and 6 bases from J, leaving 11 bases between. There are 13 residues in the CDR3. This CDR3 is CASSYRGAAEAFF. Written as DNA, the CDR3 is TGTGCCAGCAGTTATCGGGGGGCGGCTGAAGCTTTCTTT.

The chain links TRBV7-9 to TRBJ2-2, with 11 positions matching TRBD1. Trimming removed 5 bases from V and 6 bases from J; junction bases left unmatched: 8. The CDR3 length is 16 residues. Germline CDR1 is SEHNR and CDR2 is FQNEAQ (reference sequence). The CDR3 spells CASSRPLGQGAGELFF. Here the CDR3 DNA reads TGTGCCAGCAGCCGCCCCCTGGGACAGGGGGCCGGGGAGCTGTTTTTT.

This chain links TRBV5-1 with TRBJ2-1; 9 bases agree with TRBD1. Trimming cost V 2 bases and J 5 bases; bases outside gene matches: 5. The CDR3 totals 15 residues. Germline lookup yields CDR1 SGHRS and CDR2 YFSETQ. In DNA, the CDR3 is TGCGCCAGCAGCTTAGGGGACAGGGACAACAATGAGCAGTTCTTC. Translating it yields CASSLGDRDNNEQFF.

The V call is TRBV11-2, the J call TRBJ2-1; D is perhaps TRBD1 (6 bases). The germline V gene has CDR1 SGHAT and CDR2 FQNNGV. The germline V and J ends were trimmed by 3 bases and 9 bases, with 15 bases remaining between them. The CDR3 sequence is 14 residues long. In DNA, the CDR3 is TGTGCCAGCAGCTTCTATACAGGGAGCGGTGAGCAGTTCTTC. Protein product: CASSFYTGSGEQFF.

DNA of the CDR3: TGTGCCAGCAGCCTGACACCCAGCTCTGGAAACACCATATATTTT. Its protein is CASSLTPSSGNTIYF. This chain uses TRBV7-2 with TRBJ1-3; D call uncertain. The V end was cut by 5 bases, the J end by 0 bases, with 11 bases between. In germline, CDR1 is SGHTA, CDR2 FQGNSA. The CDR3 length is 15 residues.

The chain couples TRBV6-5 to TRBJ1-1; D remains ambiguous. This CDR3 spans 14 amino acids. The V end lost 5 bases, the J end lost 1 base, and 11 bases lay between the germline ends. Germline CDR1 reads MNHEY; CDR2 reads SVGAGI. This chain's CDR3 is CASSSRGPNTEAFF. CDR3 nucleotide sequence: TGTGCCAGCAGTAGCCGAGGGCCGAACACTGAAGCTTTCTTT.

CDR3: CATTDVYSNANTGELFF. The CDR3 coding sequence is TGCGCCACCACAGACGTCTACAGTAACGCGAACACCGGGGAGCTGTTTTTT. The chain joins TRBV4-1 to TRBJ2-2, with D unclear. V was pared by 10 bases and J by 0 bases, with 21 bases between. The CDR3 sequence is 17 residues long. Germline values: CDR1 MGHRA, CDR2 YSYEKL.

The genes are TRBV11-2 and TRBJ2-5; D may be TRBD1 (6 bases). The V gene's germline CDR1 is SGHAT and CDR2 FQNNGV. The CDR3 has 13 residues. V was trimmed by 2 bases and J by 5 bases, leaving 9 bases between them. Here the CDR3 reads CASSLRGTETQYF. CDR3 sequence (DNA): TGTGCCAGCAGCTTAAGGGGGACGGAGACCCAGTACTTC.

A few counts support this clone. The J gene is TRBJ1-1, the V gene TRBV19; D possibly corresponds to TRBD1 (6 bases). The ends were cut back, 10 bases at V and 2 bases at J, with 20 bases in the middle. Germline CDR1 reads LNHDA; CDR2 reads SQIVND (reference sequence). CDR3 size: 15 residues. The CDR3 reads CATTIRRGGNTEAFF. CDR3 nucleotide sequence: TGTGCCACTACCATCCGCAGGGGCGGAAACACTGAAGCTTTCTTT. Full variable domain (outside the CDR3, taken from reference TRBV19 and TRBJ1-1): DGGITQSPKYLFRKEGQNVTLSCEQNLNHDAMYWYRQDPGQGLRLIYYSQIVNDFQKGDIAEGYSVSREKKESFPLTVTSAQKNPTAFYLCATTIRRGGNTEAFFGQGTRLTVV.

This clone has only one observation. V is TRBV2 and J is TRBJ1-2; TRBD1 matches at 9 bases. CDR1 and CDR2 (germline): SNHLY, FYNNEI. This CDR3 is 13 amino acids long. V was pared by 6 bases and J by 8 bases, with 7 bases of the junction left unmatched. This CDR3 reads CASRDLTGGGYTF. For the CDR3, the DNA is TGTGCCAGCAGGGATTTGACAGGGGGAGGCTACACCTTC.

V is TRBV28 and J is TRBJ2-5, with TRBD2 matching over 7 bases. V trimming: 3 bases; J trimming: 11 bases; junction bases outside the gene matches: 12. The germline CDR1 and CDR2 sequences are MDHEN and SYDVKM. CDR3 length: 14 amino acids. CDR3 coding DNA: TGTGCCAGCAGTTTCCCGCGGGAGCGCTGGGAGCAGTACTTC. It translates to CASSFPRERWEQYF.

This chain joins TRBV5-8 and TRBJ1-6, with 8 bases fitting TRBD1. CDR3 length: 20 residues. Trimming cost V 5 bases and J 0 bases; bases outside gene matches: 16. Germline values: CDR1 SGHTS, CDR2 YDEGEE. The CDR3 region is CASREKTGDASSSYNSPLHF. DNA for the CDR3: TGTGCCAGCAGAGAAAAGACAGGGGACGCCTCGAGCTCCTATAATTCACCCCTCCACTTT. Full variable domain (missing parts from reference TRBV5-8 and TRBJ1-6): EAGVTQSPTHLIKTRGQQATLRCSPISGHTSVYWYQQALGLGLQFLLWYDEGEERNRGNFPPRFSGRQFPNYSSELNVNALELEDSALYLCASREKTGDASSSYNSPLHFGNGTRLTVT.

For the CDR3, the DNA is TGCAGCGTTGAGGGTCTAAAACAGGGAGATAGCACAGATACGCAGTATTTT. This encodes CSVEGLKQGDSTDTQYF. The V and J genes are TRBV29-1 and TRBJ2-3; D is possibly TRBD1 (6 bases). Trimming took off 3 bases at V and 0 bases at J, with 19 bases between the two ends. Germline V gene lookup returns CDR1 SQVTM and CDR2 ANQGSEA. This CDR3 contains 17 residues.

DNA of the CDR3: TGTGCCAGCAGTGATCCCAGGGGTGCGAACACTGAAGCTTTCTTT. As protein: CASSDPRGANTEAFF. The chain links TRBV25-1 to TRBJ1-1, with D perhaps matching TRBD1 (6 bases). V lost 3 bases, J lost 1 base, and 12 bases lay in between. The CDR3 is made up of 15 amino acids. Germline V gene sequence: CDR1 MGHDK, CDR2 SYGVNS.

Only a few counts were recorded for this clone. The chain links TRBV9 to TRBJ2-3; 12 nucleotides line up with TRBD1. The germline V gene has CDR1 SGDLS and CDR2 YYNGEE. The length of the CDR3 is 16 residues. The V and J ends lost 4 bases and 5 bases, in that order; junction bases with no gene match: 8. The CDR3 sequence is CASSPRDRGHGDTQYF. CDR3 nucleotide sequence: TGTGCCAGCAGCCCCCGGGACAGGGGGCATGGAGATACGCAGTATTTT.

This clone was observed a handful of times. The chain couples TRBV6-5 to TRBJ1-4, with a weak D call TRBD1 (5 bases). Trimming left V 3 bases short and J 3 bases short, with 8 bases between. The CDR3 totals 14 residues. Germline V CDR1 and CDR2: MNHEY, SVGAGI. CDR3 nucleotide sequence: TGTGCCAGCAGTTATGGGGGGTCTAATGAAAAACTGTTTTTT. It yields the protein CASSYGGSNEKLFF.

The V and J genes are TRBV4-2 and TRBJ2-7; 10 nucleotides match TRBD2. V lost 0 bases, J lost 4 bases, and 12 bases stayed unmatched. The CDR3 loop spans 18 amino acids. Germline CDR1 and CDR2: LGHNA and YNFKEQ. Here the CDR3 DNA reads TGTGCCAGCAGCCAAGATATTAGCGGGAGGTCGATTCAATACGAGCAGTACTTC. Translating it yields CASSQDISGRSIQYEQYF.

This chain joins TRBV29-1 and TRBJ2-7; 10 nucleotides agree with TRBD2. CDR3 length: 15 residues. Germline V gene lookup returns CDR1 SQVTM and CDR2 ANQGSEA. The J segment lost 4 bases and the V segment lost 4 bases, leaving 10 bases of the junction unmatched. The CDR3 bases are TGCAGCGTTGTCCTAACTAGCGGGGATCAATACGAGCAGTACTTC. It codes for CSVVLTSGDQYEQYF.